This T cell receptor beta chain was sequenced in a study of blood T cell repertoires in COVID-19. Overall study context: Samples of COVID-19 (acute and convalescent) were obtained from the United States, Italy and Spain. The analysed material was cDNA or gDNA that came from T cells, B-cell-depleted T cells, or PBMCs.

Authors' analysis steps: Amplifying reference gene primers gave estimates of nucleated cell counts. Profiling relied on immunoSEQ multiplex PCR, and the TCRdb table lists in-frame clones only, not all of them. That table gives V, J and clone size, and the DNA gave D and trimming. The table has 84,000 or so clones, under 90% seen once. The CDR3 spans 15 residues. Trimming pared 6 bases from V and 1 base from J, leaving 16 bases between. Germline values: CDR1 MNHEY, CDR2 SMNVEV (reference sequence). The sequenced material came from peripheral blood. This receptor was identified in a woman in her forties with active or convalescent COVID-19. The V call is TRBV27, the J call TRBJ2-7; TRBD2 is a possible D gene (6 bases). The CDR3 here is CASSSAAGISYEQYF. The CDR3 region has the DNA TGTGCCAGCAGCTCGGCAGCGGGCATATCCTACGAGCAGTACTTC.